This record covers a single TCR beta chain. The antigen is not known. 13 Jbeta primers and 60 Vbeta primers were used for the PCR. Source study methods: Unique TCR beta chains totaled some 78 million in a later count, with roughly 10 million of them shared. Generated by immunoSEQ multiplex PCR, the TCRdb table keeps only in-frame clones and is missing some. Clone size and the V and J calls come from that table; the DNA yielded D and trimming. The sample has around 140,000 clones, roughly four fifths seen once; the top ten hold 0.94%. The CDR3 spans 16 residues. V lost 0 bases, J lost 7 bases, and 6 bases stayed unmatched. Germline V lookup: CDR1 KGHSH, CDR2 LQKENI. The data belong to a study of cytomegalovirus exposure and HLA in healthy donors. Whole-study findings and limits: Across donors, most TCRs were seen rarely, yet some public ones were widespread. An analysis that came later showed most CMV-associated TCR beta chains appearing HLA-restricted.

Donors consisted of healthy bone marrow donors. Sequencing was done on a sample of PBMCs. The receptor was derived from a woman aged 60-75 years in good health and CMV-seronegative. This chain uses TRBV18 with TRBJ1-4, with 9 bases matching TRBD1. CDR3 bases: TGTGCCAGCTCACCACCACTGGGACAGGGACTTGAAAAACTGTTTTTT. Its protein is CASSPPLGQGLEKLFF. The full variable domain, its missing parts supplied by reference TRBV18 and TRBJ1-4, is NAGVMQNPRHLVRRRGQEARLRCSPMKGHSHVYWYRQLPEEGLKFMVYLQKENIIDESGMPKERFSAEFPKEGPSILRIQQVVRGDSAAYFCASSPPLGQGLEKLFFGSGTQLSVL.